Listed below are T cell receptor beta chains from one sample, sequenced in a study of OX40 agonist ivuxolimab in advanced cancers. Sequenced by immunoSEQ multiplex PCR; TCRdb stores in-frame clones only, minus some. The sample carries about 64,000 clones, approximately 89% recorded once. The source was CD4+ or CD8+ T cells sorted from blood, collected in a trial of the OX40 agonist ivuxolimab. The receptors come from an adult with an advanced solid tumor such as melanoma, head and neck, liver or kidney cancer. Both conserved end residues are part of each CDR3. The D gene is left open where the match is weak. Expanded clones are given a class, and other clones once, few, many or no size at all.

D: TRBD1; size: once; V: TRBV11-2; J: TRBJ1-2; CDR3: CASSRATGADGYTF; DNA: TGTGCCAGCAGCCGCGCGACAGGGGCGGATGGCTACACCTTC
D: .; size: .; V: TRBV19; J: TRBJ1-1; CDR3: CASSRVTSTEAFF; DNA: TGTGCCAGTAGCAGGGTTACAAGCACTGAAGCTTTCTTT
D: TRBD1; size: .; V: TRBV18; J: TRBJ2-1; CDR3: CASSNRQGRQFF; DNA: TGTGCCAGCTCAAACCGACAGGGGAGGCAGTTCTTC
D: .; size: .; V: TRBV5-8; J: TRBJ1-4; CDR3: CASTTQYRVNGKLFF; DNA: TGTGCCAGCACAACGCAGTACAGGGTAAACGGAAAACTGTTTTTT
D: TRBD1; size: .; V: TRBV6-6; J: TRBJ1-5; CDR3: CASSYPTDRFNQPQHF; DNA: TGTGCCAGCAGTTACCCGACGGACAGGTTCAATCAGCCCCAGCATTTT
D: .; size: .; V: TRBV9; J: TRBJ2-3; CDR3: CASSVAPSTDTQYF; DNA: TGTGCCAGCAGCGTCGCCCCTAGCACAGATACGCAGTATTTT
D: .; size: .; V: TRBV10-3; J: TRBJ1-1; CDR3: CAISELGGKDTEAFF; DNA: TGTGCCATCAGTGAACTAGGGGGAAAGGACACTGAAGCTTTCTTT
D: .; size: .; V: TRBV11-1; J: TRBJ2-4; CDR3: CASSLAVQGLAKNIQYF; DNA: TGTGCCAGCAGCTTAGCGGTGCAGGGCCTAGCCAAAAACATTCAGTACTTC
D: .; size: .; V: TRBV7-9; J: TRBJ2-1; CDR3: CASSLAGARNNEQFF; DNA: TGTGCCAGCAGCTTAGCTGGGGCTAGAAACAATGAGCAGTTCTTC
D: TRBD1; size: few; V: TRBV27; J: TRBJ2-1; CDR3: CASSFSGTAVGEQFF; DNA: TGTGCCAGCAGTTTCTCCGGGACAGCCGTCGGTGAGCAGTTCTTC
D: .; size: .; V: TRBV2; J: TRBJ1-2; CDR3: CASRPWTDNYGYTF; DNA: TGTGCCAGCCGCCCCTGGACAGACAACTATGGCTACACCTTC
D: .; size: .; V: TRBV5-1; J: TRBJ1-5; CDR3: CASSLAGYSNQPQHF; DNA: TGCGCCAGCAGCTTGGCCGGGTATAGCAATCAGCCCCAGCATTTT
D: TRBD2; size: .; V: TRBV7-2; J: TRBJ2-1; CDR3: CASSSDVAGGVYNEQFF; DNA: TGTGCCAGCAGCTCCGACGTAGCGGGAGGGGTCTACAATGAGCAGTTCTTC
D: .; size: .; V: TRBV2; J: TRBJ1-4; CDR3: CASSEDGGQYEKLFF; DNA: TGTGCCAGCAGTGAGGACGGGGGACAATATGAAAAACTGTTTTTT
D: .; size: .; V: TRBV19; J: TRBJ2-5; CDR3: CASSIVRGQETQYF; DNA: TGTGCCAGTAGTATAGTAAGGGGGCAAGAGACCCAGTACTTC
D: .; size: .; V: TRBV6-5; J: TRBJ1-2; CDR3: CASRRDGTNYGYTF; DNA: TGTGCCAGCAGGCGGGACGGTACTAACTATGGCTACACCTTC
D: .; size: .; V: TRBV2; J: TRBJ2-7; CDR3: CASTNQVPYEQYF; DNA: TGTGCCAGCACCAACCAAGTACCCTACGAGCAGTACTTC
D: .; size: .; V: TRBV6-4; J: TRBJ2-7; CDR3: CASGLPDGSSYEQYF; DNA: TGTGCCAGCGGGCTCCCGGACGGGAGCTCCTACGAGCAGTACTTC
D: .; size: once; V: TRBV6-5; J: TRBJ1-1; CDR3: CASSRGMNTEAFF; DNA: TGTGCCAGCAGTCGGGGCATGAACACTGAAGCTTTCTTT
D: .; size: few; V: TRBV5-1; J: TRBJ1-1; CDR3: CASSSSLDTEAFF; DNA: TGCGCCAGCAGCTCTTCTCTGGACACTGAAGCTTTCTTT
D: .; size: .; V: TRBV10-1; J: TRBJ1-1; CDR3: CASSAGITEAFF; DNA: TGCGCCAGCAGTGCTGGGATAACTGAAGCTTTCTTT
D: .; size: .; V: TRBV5-1; J: TRBJ2-7; CDR3: CASSLGAYEQYF; DNA: TGCGCCAGCAGCTTGGGTGCCTACGAGCAGTACTTC
D: .; size: .; V: TRBV27; J: TRBJ1-1; CDR3: CASSLSIRSPMNTEAFF; DNA: TGTGCCAGCAGTTTAAGTATCAGGAGCCCTATGAACACTGAAGCTTTCTTT
D: .; size: .; V: TRBV11-2; J: TRBJ2-7; CDR3: CASSLNPQPGEQYF; DNA: TGTGCCAGCAGCTTAAACCCTCAACCGGGAGAGCAGTACTTC
D: .; size: .; V: TRBV5-4; J: TRBJ1-4; CDR3: CASSLARSDGEKLFF; DNA: TGTGCCAGCAGCTTGGCCAGAAGCGATGGAGAAAAACTGTTTTTT
D: .; size: once; V: TRBV28; J: TRBJ2-3; CDR3: CASSWDPARADTQYF; DNA: TGTGCCAGCAGTTGGGACCCTGCTAGGGCAGATACGCAGTATTTT
D: .; size: .; V: TRBV7-2; J: TRBJ2-1; CDR3: CASSLNQGLYNEQFF; DNA: TGTGCCAGCAGCTTAAACCAGGGACTGTACAATGAGCAGTTCTTC
D: .; size: .; V: TRBV6-1; J: TRBJ2-1; CDR3: CASRSEWGSYNEQFF; DNA: TGTGCCAGCCGCTCGGAATGGGGCTCCTACAATGAGCAGTTCTTC